The present entry profiles one TCR beta chain with its context. This clonotype occurred a few times. What this receptor recognizes is not known. The junction shows a germline mismatch at one end, possibly a read error. For CDR1 and CDR2, the germline V gene lists ENHRY and SYGVKD. Reading from cysteine to phenylalanine, the CDR3 counts 16 amino acids. Of all the DNA, just the CDR3 is kept, 48 bases in frame from base 1. A patient counted as having stable Graves' hyperthyroidism if no progression to ophthalmopathy occurred over 18 months of follow-up. The hyperthyroidism patients were between 18 and 65 years old and newly diagnosed, with a disease duration of less than 2 months. Any patient with an uncontrolled infection, another autoimmune disease, pregnancy or lactation was excluded. Diagnoses were based on clinical symptoms, serum thyroxine and TRAb, thyroid ultrasound and orbital computed tomography. PBMCs were isolated from 7.5 to 10 ml of fresh peripheral blood by Ficoll-Paque density gradient centrifugation. Total RNA was extracted using Trizol reagent, and RNA quality was assessed on an Agilent 2100 Bioanalyzer.

The data belong to a study of T cells in Graves' hyperthyroidism and ophthalmopathy (dated by TCRdb to between 2019 and 2020). A note on the overall study: Peripheral blood samples were taken at the time of initial diagnosis, prior to any treatment. In addition, the study compared T-cell repertoires in thyroid tissue and in blood from over 5 Graves' hyperthyroidism patients. Prospective prediction of ophthalmopathy was tested in an independent validation cohort consisting of about 19 hyperthyroidism patients and some 15 patients who later progressed to ophthalmopathy. After sampling, hyperthyroidism patients received methimazole starting at 30 mg daily, and ophthalmopathy patients received high-dose intravenous methylprednisolone. TCR Vbeta CDR3 sequencing of approximately 140 peripheral blood samples (43 ophthalmopathy, roughly 72 hyperthyroidism and approximately 17 progressor patients) is reported in the paper. To identify distinguishing TCR V-J signatures, a discovery cohort of around 100 patients was used, comprising 43 with Graves' ophthalmopathy and roughly 60 with stable Graves' hyperthyroidism. The 75 to 100 discovery patients were randomly divided into training and test sets at a 7:3 ratio.

Findings and caveats that apply to the study as a whole: No statistical method was used to set the sample size in advance, and investigators knew the group allocation. Most expanded thyroid clonotypes (frequency above 0.001) were also detected in blood, suggesting blood repertoires may reflect thyroid immune responses. During validation, the model predicted progression to ophthalmopathy a median of around 6 months ahead of onset, with approximately 71% sensitivity and roughly 72% specificity. Ophthalmopathy was separated from stable hyperthyroidism by a 13 V-J signature model, with over 85% sensitivity and about 84% specificity obtained in cross-validation and 80%/75% obtained in testing.

Amplification of TCR beta CDR3 regions was carried out from RNA transcripts. A first-round RT-PCR of the TCR CDR3 used the HTBI primer set with the Qiagen OneStep RT-PCR kit. Libraries were constructed in a second round of multiplex PCR, after which size selection and purification were carried out. The libraries were sequenced on an Illumina HiSeq2000 using paired-end 100 bp reads. The authors processed their data as follows. SOAPnuke was used to process the raw data, throwing out any read that contained adapters or uncalled bases, had a mean Phred below 15, or lacked an exact constant-primer or identifier match. High-quality paired reads were merged with COPE v1.2.5, and unique nucleotide sequences were defined as clonotypes. MiTCR v1.1 was used to align clonotypes to the IMGT TRBV, TRBD and TRBJ reference segments. The analysis was restricted to V-J combinations with a frequency above 0.0001, which together covered 99% to 99.2% of the repertoires. The TCS score was defined as F50 (clonal expansion) divided by E x V (chaos), with BLOSUM62-based TCRdist calculated between CDR3 peptides within each V-J. Welch's t-statistics and random forest reduced several hundred V-J features to some 14, which were used in a naive Bayes classifier (R e1071). The Morisita-Horn index was used to measure how similar the thyroid and blood repertoires were. Using fastp trimming at Q25 and MiXCR clonotype assembly, TCRdb reanalyzed the public sequencing data and kept in-frame beta chains. Each entry merges the rows of one CDR3 protein and shows their most common DNA and genes. TCRdb, not the authors, supplied the V and J calls. The sample includes about 840,000 distinct CDR3 sequences, with roughly 40% observed a single time. Clones ranked in the top ten supply 7.5% to 9.5% of the sample.

The sequenced material came from blood. The V gene is TRBV10-3 and the J gene is TRBJ2-5; TRBD1 matches 10 bases in the middle. This sequence was found in a man in his late teens or twenties with Graves' hyperthyroidism. The DNA is TGTGCCAGCAGTTTGACGGGACAGGGGAAACAAGAGACCCAGTACTTC. The translation is CASSLTGQGKQETQYF.